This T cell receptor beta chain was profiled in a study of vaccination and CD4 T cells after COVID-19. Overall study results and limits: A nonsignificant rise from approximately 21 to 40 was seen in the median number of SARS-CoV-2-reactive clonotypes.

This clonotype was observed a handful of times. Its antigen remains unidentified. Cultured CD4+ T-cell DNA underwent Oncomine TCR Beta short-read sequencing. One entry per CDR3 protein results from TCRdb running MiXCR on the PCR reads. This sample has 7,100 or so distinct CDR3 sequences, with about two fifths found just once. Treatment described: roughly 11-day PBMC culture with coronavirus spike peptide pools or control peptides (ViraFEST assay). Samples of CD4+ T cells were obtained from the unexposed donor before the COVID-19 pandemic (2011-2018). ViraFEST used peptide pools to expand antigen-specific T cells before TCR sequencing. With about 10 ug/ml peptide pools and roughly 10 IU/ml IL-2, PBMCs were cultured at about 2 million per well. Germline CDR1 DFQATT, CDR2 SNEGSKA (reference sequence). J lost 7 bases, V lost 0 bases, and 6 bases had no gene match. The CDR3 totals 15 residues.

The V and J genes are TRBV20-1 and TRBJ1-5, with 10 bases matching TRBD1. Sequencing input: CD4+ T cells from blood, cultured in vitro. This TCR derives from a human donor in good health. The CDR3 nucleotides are TGCAGTGCTAGAGATCCGGGACAGGGGTTGCAGCCCCAGCATTTT. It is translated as CSARDPGQGLQPQHF.